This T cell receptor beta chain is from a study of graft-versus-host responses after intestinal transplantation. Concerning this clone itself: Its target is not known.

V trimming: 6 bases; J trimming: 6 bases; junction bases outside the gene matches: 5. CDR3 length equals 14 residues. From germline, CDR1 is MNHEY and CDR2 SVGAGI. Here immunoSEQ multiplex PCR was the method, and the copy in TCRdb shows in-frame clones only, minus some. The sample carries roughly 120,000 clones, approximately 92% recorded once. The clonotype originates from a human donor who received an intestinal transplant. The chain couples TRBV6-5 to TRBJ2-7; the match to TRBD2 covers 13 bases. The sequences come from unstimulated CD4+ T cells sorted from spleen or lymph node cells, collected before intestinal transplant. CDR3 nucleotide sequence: TGTGCCAGCAGGACGGGACTAGCGGGGCCCGAGCAGTACTTC. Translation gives CASRTGLAGPEQYF.